This TCR beta chain appears in the sequencing data of a study of CD8 T cells in ankylosing spondylitis. It was by quantitative 5'-RACE with molecular barcodes that TCR beta libraries were made. Each CDR3 protein is one row after TCRdb ran MiXCR on the 5' RACE reads. This table has some 87,000 distinct CDR3 sequences, approximately 9% appearing once. J was trimmed by 7 bases and V by 5 bases; bases with no gene match: 12. The CDR3 length is 15 residues. The germline CDR1 and CDR2 sequences are SEHNR and FQNEAQ (reference sequence). About this clonotype: Its antigen is as yet unknown.

Study-level points and caveats: It appeared that ankylosing spondylitis blood was characterized by a TCR beta motif of several highly homologous variants. From matched ankylosing spondylitis synovial fluid, disease-linked clones were reportedly recovered at significantly enriched levels.

This sequence was found in a male donor with ankylosing spondylitis or in good health (not recorded which). The chain recombines TRBV7-9 with TRBJ2-5, with TRBD1 matching over 8 bases. Sequenced: blood, either unsorted or a sorted T cell fraction (not recorded which). CDR3 loop: CASSPGQGAFGTQYF. The CDR3 bases are TGTGCCAGCAGCCCCGGGCAGGGGGCCTTTGGGACCCAGTACTTC. Drawing the rest from reference TRBV7-9 and TRBJ2-5, the complete variable domain is DTGVSQNPRHKITKRGQNVTFRCDPISEHNRLYWYRQTLGQGPEFLTYFQNEAQLEKSRLLSDRFSAERPKGSFSTLEIQRTEQGDSAMYLCASSPGQGAFGTQYFGPGTRLLVL.